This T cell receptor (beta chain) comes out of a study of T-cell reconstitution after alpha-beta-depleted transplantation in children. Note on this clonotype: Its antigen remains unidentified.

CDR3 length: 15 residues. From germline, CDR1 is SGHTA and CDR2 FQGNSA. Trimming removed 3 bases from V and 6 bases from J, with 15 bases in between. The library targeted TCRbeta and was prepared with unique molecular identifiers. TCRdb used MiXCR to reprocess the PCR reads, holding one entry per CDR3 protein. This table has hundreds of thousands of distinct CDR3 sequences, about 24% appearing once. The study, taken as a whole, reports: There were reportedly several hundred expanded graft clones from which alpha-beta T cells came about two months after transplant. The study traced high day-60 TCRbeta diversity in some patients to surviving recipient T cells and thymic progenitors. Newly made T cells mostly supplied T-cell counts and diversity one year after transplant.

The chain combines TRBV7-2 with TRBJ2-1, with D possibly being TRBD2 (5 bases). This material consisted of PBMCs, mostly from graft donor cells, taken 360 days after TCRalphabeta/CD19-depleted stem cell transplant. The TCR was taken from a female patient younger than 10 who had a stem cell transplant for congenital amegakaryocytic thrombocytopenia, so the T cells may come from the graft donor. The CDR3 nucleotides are TGTGCCAGCAGCTTGGACTCTAGGCGGTTCAATGAGCAGTTCTTC. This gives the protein CASSLDSRRFNEQFF.